Given below is one TCR beta chain in context. As yet, its antigen is unknown. Method: immunoSEQ multiplex PCR; TCRdb's copy keeps in-frame clones and lacks some. This sample has about 72,000 clones, with approximately 84% found just once. The record originates from a study of T cells in localized non-small cell lung cancer. Study outcomes and limitations: Higher adjacent-lung clonality was associated with shorter survival.

Germline V lookup: CDR1 SNHLY, CDR2 FYNNEI. The germline V and J ends were trimmed by 7 bases and 2 bases, with 15 bases remaining between them. This CDR3 comprises 14 residues. This material consisted of peripheral blood, taken before any cancer treatment. The V and J genes are TRBV2 and TRBJ2-7, with TRBD1 as a possible D gene (5 bases). This TCR derives from a female donor of 60 years or more with stage I lung adenocarcinoma. For the CDR3, the DNA is TGTGCCAGCAAGGCAGGGCCAGTGGCCTACGAGCAGTACTTC. Residues: CASKAGPVAYEQYF. Variable domain in full (rest from reference TRBV2 and TRBJ2-7): EPEVTQTPSHQVTQMGQEVILRCVPISNHLYFYWYRQILGQKVEFLVSFYNNEISEKSEIFDDQFSVERPDGSNFTLKIRSTKLEDSAMYFCASKAGPVAYEQYFGPGTRLTVT.